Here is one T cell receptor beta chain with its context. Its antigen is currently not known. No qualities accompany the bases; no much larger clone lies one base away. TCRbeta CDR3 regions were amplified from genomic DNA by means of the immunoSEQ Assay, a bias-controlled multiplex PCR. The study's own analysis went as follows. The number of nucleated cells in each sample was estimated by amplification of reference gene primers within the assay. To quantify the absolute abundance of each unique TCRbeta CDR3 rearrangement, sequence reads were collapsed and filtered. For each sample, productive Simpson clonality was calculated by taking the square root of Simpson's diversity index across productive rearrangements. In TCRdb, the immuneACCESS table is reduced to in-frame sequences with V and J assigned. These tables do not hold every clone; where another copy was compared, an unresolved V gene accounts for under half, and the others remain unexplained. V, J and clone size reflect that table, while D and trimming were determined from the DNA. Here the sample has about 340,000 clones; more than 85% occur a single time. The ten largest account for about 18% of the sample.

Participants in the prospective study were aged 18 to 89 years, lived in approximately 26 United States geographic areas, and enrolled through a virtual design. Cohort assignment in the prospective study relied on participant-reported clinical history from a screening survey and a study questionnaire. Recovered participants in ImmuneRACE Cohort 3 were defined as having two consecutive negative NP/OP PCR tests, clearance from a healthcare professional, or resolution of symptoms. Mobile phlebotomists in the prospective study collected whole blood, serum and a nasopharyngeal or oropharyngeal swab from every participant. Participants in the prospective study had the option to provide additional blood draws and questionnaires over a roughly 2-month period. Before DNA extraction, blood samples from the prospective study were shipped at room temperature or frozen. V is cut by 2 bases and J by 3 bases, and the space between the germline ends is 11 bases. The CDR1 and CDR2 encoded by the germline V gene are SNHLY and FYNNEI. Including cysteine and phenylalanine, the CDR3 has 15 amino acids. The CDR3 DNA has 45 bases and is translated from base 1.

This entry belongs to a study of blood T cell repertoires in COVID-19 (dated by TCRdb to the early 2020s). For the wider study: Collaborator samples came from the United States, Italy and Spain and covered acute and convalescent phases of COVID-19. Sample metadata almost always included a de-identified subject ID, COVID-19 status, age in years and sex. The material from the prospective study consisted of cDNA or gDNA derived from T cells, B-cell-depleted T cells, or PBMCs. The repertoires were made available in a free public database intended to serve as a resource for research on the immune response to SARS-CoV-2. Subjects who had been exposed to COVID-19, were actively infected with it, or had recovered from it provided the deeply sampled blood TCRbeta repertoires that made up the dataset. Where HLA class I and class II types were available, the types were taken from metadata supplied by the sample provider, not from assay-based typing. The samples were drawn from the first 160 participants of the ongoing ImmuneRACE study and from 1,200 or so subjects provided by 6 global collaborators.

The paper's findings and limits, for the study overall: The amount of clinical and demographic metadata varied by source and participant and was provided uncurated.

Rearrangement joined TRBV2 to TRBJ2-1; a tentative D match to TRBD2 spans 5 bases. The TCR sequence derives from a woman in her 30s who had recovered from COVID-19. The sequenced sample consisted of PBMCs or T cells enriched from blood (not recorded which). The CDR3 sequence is CASSETSGLYNEQFF. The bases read TGTGCCAGCAGTGAAACCAGCGGTCTCTACAATGAGCAGTTCTTC.